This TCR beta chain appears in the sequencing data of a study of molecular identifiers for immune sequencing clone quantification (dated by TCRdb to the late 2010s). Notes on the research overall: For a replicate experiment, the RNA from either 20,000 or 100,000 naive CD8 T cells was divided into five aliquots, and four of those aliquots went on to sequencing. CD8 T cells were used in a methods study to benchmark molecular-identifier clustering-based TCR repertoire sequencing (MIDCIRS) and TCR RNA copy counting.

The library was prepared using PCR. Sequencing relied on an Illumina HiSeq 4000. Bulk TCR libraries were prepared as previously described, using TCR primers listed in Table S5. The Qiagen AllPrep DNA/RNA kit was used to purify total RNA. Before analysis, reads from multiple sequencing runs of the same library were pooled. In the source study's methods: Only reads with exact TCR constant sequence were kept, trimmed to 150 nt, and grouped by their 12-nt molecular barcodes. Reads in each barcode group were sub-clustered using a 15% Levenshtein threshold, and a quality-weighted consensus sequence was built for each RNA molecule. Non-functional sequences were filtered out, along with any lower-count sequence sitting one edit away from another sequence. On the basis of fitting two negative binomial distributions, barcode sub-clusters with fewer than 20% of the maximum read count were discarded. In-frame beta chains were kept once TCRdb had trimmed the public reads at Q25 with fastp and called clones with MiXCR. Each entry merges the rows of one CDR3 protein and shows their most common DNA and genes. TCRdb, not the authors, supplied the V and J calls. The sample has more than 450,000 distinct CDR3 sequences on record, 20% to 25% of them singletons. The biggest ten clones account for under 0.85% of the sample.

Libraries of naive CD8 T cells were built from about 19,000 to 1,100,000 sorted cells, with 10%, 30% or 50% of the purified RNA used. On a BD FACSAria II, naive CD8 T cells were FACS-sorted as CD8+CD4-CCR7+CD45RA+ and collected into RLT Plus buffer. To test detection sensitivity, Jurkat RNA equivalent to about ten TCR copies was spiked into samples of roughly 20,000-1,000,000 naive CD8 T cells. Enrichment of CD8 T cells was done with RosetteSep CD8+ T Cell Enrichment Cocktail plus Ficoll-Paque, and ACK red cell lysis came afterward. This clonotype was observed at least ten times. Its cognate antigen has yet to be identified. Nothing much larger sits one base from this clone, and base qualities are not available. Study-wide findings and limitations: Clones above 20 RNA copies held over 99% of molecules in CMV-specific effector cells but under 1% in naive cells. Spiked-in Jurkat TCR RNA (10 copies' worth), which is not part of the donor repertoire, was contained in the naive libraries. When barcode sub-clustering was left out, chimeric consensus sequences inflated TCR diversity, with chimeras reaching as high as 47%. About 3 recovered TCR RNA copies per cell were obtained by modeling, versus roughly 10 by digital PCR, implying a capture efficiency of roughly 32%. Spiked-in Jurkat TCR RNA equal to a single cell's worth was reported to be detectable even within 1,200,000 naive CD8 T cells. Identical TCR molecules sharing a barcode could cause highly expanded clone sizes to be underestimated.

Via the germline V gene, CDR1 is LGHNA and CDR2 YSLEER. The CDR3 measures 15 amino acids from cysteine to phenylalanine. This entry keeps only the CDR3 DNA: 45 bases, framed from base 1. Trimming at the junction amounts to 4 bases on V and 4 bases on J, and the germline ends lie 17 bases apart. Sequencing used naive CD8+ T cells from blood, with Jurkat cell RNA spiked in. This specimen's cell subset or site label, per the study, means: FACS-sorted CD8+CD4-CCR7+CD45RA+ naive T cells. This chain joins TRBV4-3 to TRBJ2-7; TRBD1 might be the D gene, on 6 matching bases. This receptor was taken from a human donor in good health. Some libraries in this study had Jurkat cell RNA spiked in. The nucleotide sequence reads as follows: TGCGCCAGCAGCCCGTACCAGGGGTCTGGTTACGAGCAGTACTTC. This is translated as CASSPYQGSGYEQYF.